The clone carrying this T cell receptor beta chain was seen a handful of times. The antigen remains unidentified. The data are from a study of CD8 T cells in ankylosing spondylitis. Whole-study results and caveats: Characteristic of ankylosing spondylitis blood, it appeared, was a TCR beta motif comprising eight highly homologous variants. In the blood and synovial fluid of reactive arthritis, some motif variants had been previously reported.

Quantitative 5'-RACE with molecular barcodes generated TCR beta libraries. TCRdb itself ran the 5' RACE reads through MiXCR, one entry per CDR3 protein. The profile shows hundreds of thousands of distinct CDR3 sequences, 10% to 15% of them singletons. Germline trimming cut 0 bases from V and 6 bases from J; bases unmatched to any gene: 10. The CDR3 has 16 residues. Germline CDR1 and CDR2: DFQATT and SNEGSKA (reference sequence). This receptor was taken from a male donor with ankylosing spondylitis. The sample taken for sequencing was blood, either unsorted or a sorted T cell fraction (not recorded which). The chain uses TRBV20-1 and TRBJ1-5; 8 bases fit TRBD1. The CDR3 DNA reads TGCAGTGCTAGAGATGGAAACAGGGGGGGAGTTCAGCCCCAGCATTTT. Translated: CSARDGNRGGVQPQHF.